This TCR beta chain was sequenced for a study of identical twins. Study results and limitations: Insertions ran lower in abundant cord blood beta clonotypes, though not in memory repertoires. Partly confounded zero-insertion analyses could result from invariant MAIT and iNKT cells.

A universal primer site arose from template switching, and cDNA bore unique molecular identifiers. TCRdb reprocessed the 5' RACE reads with MiXCR, giving one entry per CDR3 protein. In the table there are fewer than 900,000 distinct CDR3 sequences, 15% to 20% of which are singletons. This clonotype was counted a few times. Antigen specificity is unknown. The same data also contributed to another study, on T cells expressing NK-cell markers. That source reports: For several donors, the dominant NKG2C+ clonotypes made up roughly 1.0-7.0% of their CD8+ T cells.

The clonotype comes from a woman aged 18-29 years in good health. The sample taken for sequencing was PBMCs.

CDR3 residues: CASSTSPGSGYYEQYF. As DNA, the CDR3 is TGTGCCAGCAGTACATCCCCGGGTAGCGGGTACTACGAGCAGTACTTC. This chain joins TRBV6-1 and TRBJ2-7; 7 positions agree with TRBD2. The V segment lost 5 bases and the J segment 3 bases; nucleotides outside the gene matches: 13. The germline CDR1 and CDR2 sequences are MNHNS and SASEGT. This CDR3 has 16 amino acids.